This is a list of T cell receptor beta chains from one sample in a study of T cell repertoires in cytomegalovirus infection. Antigen specificity for these receptors is unknown. TCRdb itself ran the reads through MiXCR, one entry per CDR3 protein. Among 450,000 to 600,000 distinct CDR3 sequences, roughly 34% were seen once, and the ten largest hold about a sixth. The specimen comprised cultured PBMCs, sampled from culture after CMV antigen stimulation. These receptors were collected from a human donor in good health (CMV status not recorded). Some clones in this sample may be carry-over from other donors' samples. Each CDR3 is given with its conserved first and last residue. Each record gives: V gene, J gene, clone size, D gene, CDR3 protein, CDR3 DNA. A D gene is named only where the DNA matches it firmly. Expanded clones get a size class; other rows say once, few or many, or leave the size out.

v_call: TRBV12-3/TRBV12-4; j_call: TRBJ2-1; clone_size: -; d_call: -; cdr3_aa: CASRGTTNYNEQFF; cdr3_nt: TGTGCCAGCAGAGGGACAACAAACTACAATGAGCAGTTCTTC
v_call: TRBV7-2; j_call: TRBJ1-2; clone_size: many; d_call: -; cdr3_aa: CASSSQGYGYTF; cdr3_nt: TGTGCCAGCAGCTCACAAGGCTATGGCTACACCTTC
v_call: TRBV7-2; j_call: TRBJ2-1; clone_size: many; d_call: -; cdr3_aa: CASGRLVYNEQFF; cdr3_nt: TGTGCCAGCGGCAGACTAGTTTACAATGAGCAGTTCTTC
v_call: TRBV20-1; j_call: TRBJ2-3; clone_size: few; d_call: TRBD2; cdr3_aa: CSAPGLAGGGTTDTQYF; cdr3_nt: TGCAGTGCGCCGGGACTAGCGGGAGGGGGGACCACAGATACGCAGTATTTT
v_call: TRBV25-1; j_call: TRBJ2-1; clone_size: -; d_call: -; cdr3_aa: CASSDAYNEQFF; cdr3_nt: TGTGCCAGCAGTGACGCGTACAATGAGCAGTTCTTC
v_call: TRBV7-6; j_call: TRBJ2-5; clone_size: few; d_call: TRBD2; cdr3_aa: CASSLALAGGGGETQYF; cdr3_nt: TGTGCCAGCAGCTTAGCTCTAGCGGGAGGGGGAGGAGAGACCCAGTACTTC
v_call: TRBV6-6; j_call: TRBJ2-3; clone_size: -; d_call: -; cdr3_aa: CASSHLTDTQYF; cdr3_nt: TGTGCCAGCAGTCATCTCACAGATACGCAGTATTTT
v_call: TRBV6-4; j_call: TRBJ2-5; clone_size: many; d_call: TRBD2; cdr3_aa: CASRTSGRFETQYF; cdr3_nt: TGTGCCAGCAGGACTAGCGGGAGGTTTGAGACCCAGTACTTC
v_call: TRBV4-1; j_call: TRBJ2-3; clone_size: -; d_call: TRBD2; cdr3_aa: CASSTGLAGGGGADTQYF; cdr3_nt: TGCGCCAGCAGCACCGGACTAGCGGGAGGGGGGGGGGCAGATACGCAGTATTTT
v_call: TRBV7-8; j_call: TRBJ2-1; clone_size: few; d_call: -; cdr3_aa: CASSLDRDSPFF; cdr3_nt: TGTGCCAGCAGCCTAGACCGGGATTCCCCGTTCTTC
v_call: TRBV12-3/TRBV12-4; j_call: TRBJ2-1; clone_size: few; d_call: -; cdr3_aa: CASSPMGSNYNEQFF; cdr3_nt: TGTGCCAGCAGTCCAATGGGGTCCAACTACAATGAGCAGTTCTTC
v_call: TRBV4-1; j_call: TRBJ2-3; clone_size: few; d_call: TRBD2; cdr3_aa: CASMGTSGRHKEADTQYF; cdr3_nt: TGCGCCAGCATGGGGACTAGCGGACGACATAAGGAGGCAGATACGCAGTATTTT
v_call: TRBV5-1; j_call: TRBJ1-2; clone_size: -; d_call: -; cdr3_aa: CASRGRGSLYGYTF; cdr3_nt: TGCGCCAGCCGCGGGAGGGGGAGTCTCTATGGCTACACCTTC
v_call: TRBV5-4; j_call: TRBJ2-1; clone_size: -; d_call: TRBD2; cdr3_aa: CASSTGGGRATYNEQFF; cdr3_nt: TGTGCCAGCAGCACAGGAGGCGGGAGGGCCACCTACAATGAGCAGTTCTTC
v_call: TRBV7-3; j_call: TRBJ2-3; clone_size: many; d_call: -; cdr3_aa: CASSFSGSTIWGDTQYF; cdr3_nt: TGTGCCAGCAGCTTTAGCGGAAGCACTATTTGGGGGGATACGCAGTATTTT
v_call: TRBV10-3; j_call: TRBJ2-1; clone_size: -; d_call: -; cdr3_aa: CAISPIALQRYNEQFF; cdr3_nt: TGTGCCATCAGTCCTATAGCGCTCCAGCGGTACAATGAGCAGTTCTTC
v_call: TRBV7-2; j_call: TRBJ1-1; clone_size: few; d_call: -; cdr3_aa: CASSLIDGTEAFF; cdr3_nt: TGTGCCAGCAGCTTAATCGACGGCACTGAAGCTTTCTTT
v_call: TRBV12-3/TRBV12-4; j_call: TRBJ1-1; clone_size: -; d_call: -; cdr3_aa: CASSLDSEVGAFF; cdr3_nt: TGTGCCAGCAGTTTGGACAGTGAGGTTGGAGCTTTCTTT
v_call: TRBV14; j_call: TRBJ2-6; clone_size: few; d_call: -; cdr3_aa: CASSQEFSGANVLTF; cdr3_nt: TGTGCCAGCAGCCAAGAATTCTCTGGGGCCAACGTCCTGACTTTC